Sequencing of this T cell receptor beta chain was carried out in a study of blood T cell repertoires in COVID-19. Germline loops: CDR1 GTSNPN, CDR2 SVGIG (reference sequence). The CDR3 sequence is 11 residues long. The junction had 6 bases not matched to a gene; V was cut back by 4 bases and J by 12 bases. This clone has a handful of counts. Profiled with immunoSEQ multiplex PCR; TCRdb holds only in-frame clones, not every one. The table shows approximately 330,000 clones, with roughly 90% occurring only once. The clonotype comes from a man aged 25-40 years with COVID-19, enrolled during active disease. Material for sequencing was peripheral blood. The chain carries TRBV30 and TRBJ2-1; TRBD2 agrees at 7 bases. CDR3 coding DNA: TGTGCCTGGACCCCGGGAGGAGCGCAGTTCTTC. It codes for CAWTPGGAQFF. Using reference TRBV30 and TRBJ2-1 for the parts outside the CDR3, the full variable domain is SQTIHQWPATLVQPVGSPLSLECTVEGTSNPNLYWYRQAAGRGLQLLFYSVGIGQISSEVPQNLSASRPQDRQFILSSKKLLLSDSGFYLCAWTPGGAQFFGPGTRLTVL.